The clone carrying this TCR beta chain was recorded many times. The germline V gene encodes CDR1 DFQATT and CDR2 SNEGSKA (reference sequence). V gave up 3 bases and J gave up 2 bases, with 7 bases separating them. CDR3 length: 12 amino acids. Authors of the study amplified TCR beta CDR3 regions from RNA transcripts. When the TCR CDR3 underwent first-round RT-PCR, the HTBI primer set was used. From the multiplex PCR reads, TCRdb called clonotypes with MiXCR, one entry per CDR3 protein. The sample yields about 420,000 distinct CDR3 sequences, about a sixth seen once. The source of the sample is a study of T cells in Graves' hyperthyroidism and ophthalmopathy.

The chain links TRBV20-1 to TRBJ1-1; D gene ambiguous. Source material: blood. The clonotype comes from a woman aged 18 to 35 with Graves' hyperthyroidism. As DNA, the CDR3 is TGCAGTGCTAGGACCCATAACACTGAAGCTTTCTTT. The encoded protein is CSARTHNTEAFF.